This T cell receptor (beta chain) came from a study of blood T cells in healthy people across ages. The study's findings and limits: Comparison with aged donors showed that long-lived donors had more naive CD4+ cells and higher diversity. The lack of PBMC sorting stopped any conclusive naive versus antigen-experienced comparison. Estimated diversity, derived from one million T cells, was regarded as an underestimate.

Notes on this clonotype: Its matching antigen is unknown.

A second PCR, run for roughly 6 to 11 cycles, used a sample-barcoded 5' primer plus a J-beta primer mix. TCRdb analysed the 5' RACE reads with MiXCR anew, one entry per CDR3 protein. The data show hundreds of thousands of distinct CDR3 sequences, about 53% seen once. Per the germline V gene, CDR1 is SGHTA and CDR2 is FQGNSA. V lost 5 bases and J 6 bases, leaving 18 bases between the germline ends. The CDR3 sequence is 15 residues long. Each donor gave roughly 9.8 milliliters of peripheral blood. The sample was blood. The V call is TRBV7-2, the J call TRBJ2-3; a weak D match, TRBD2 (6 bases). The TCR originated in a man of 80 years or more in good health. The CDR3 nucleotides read TGTGCCAGCAGCCCCCTCCGGGACTCGGTGGATACGCAGTATTTT. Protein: CASSPLRDSVDTQYF. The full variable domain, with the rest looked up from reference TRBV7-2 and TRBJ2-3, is GAGVSQSPSNKVTEKGKDVELRCDPISGHTALYWYRQSLGQGLEFLIYFQGNSAPDKSGLPSDRFSAERTGGSVSTLTIQRTQQEDSAVYLCASSPLRDSVDTQYFGPGTRLTVL.